This T cell receptor beta chain was sequenced during a study of patients and donors after allogeneic stem cell transplantation. Each CDR3 protein gets one entry after TCRdb re-called the RT-PCR reads with MiXCR. Of under 200,000 distinct CDR3 sequences listed, approximately 30% are singletons. The CDR3 consists of 13 residues. Germline V lookup: CDR1 DFQATT, CDR2 SNEGSKA (reference sequence). Trimming left V 0 bases short and J 5 bases short, with 5 bases between. Sequenced: blood, either unsorted or a sorted T cell fraction (not recorded which). This TCR came from a human donor who was either an allogeneic HSCT recipient or a stem cell or donor lymphocyte infusion donor (not recorded which). It is not recorded whose cells these are; they may come from a transplant donor. The chain has TRBV20-1 and TRBJ1-6; no reliable D call. The CDR3 DNA is TGCAGTGCTAGAGAACTCGATAATTCACCCCTCCACTTT. Its translation is CSARELDNSPLHF.